The 22 T cell receptor beta chains reported below all come from one sample, sequenced in a study of blood T cells in healthy people across ages. For the second PCR, which ran for about 7 to 11 cycles, a sample-barcoded 5' primer and a J-beta primer mix were used. One entry per CDR3 protein results from TCRdb running MiXCR on the 5' RACE reads. The sample holds about 1.1 million distinct CDR3 sequences; around two fifths are singletons and the top ten take roughly 13%. Sequencing was carried out using blood. The origin of the receptors is a man between 18 and 29 years old in good health.

Here the CDR3 DNA reads TGCAGTGCTAGAGATCTCGGGGGGCCTAGCTCCTACAATGAGCAGTTCTTC. Encoded protein: CSARDLGGPSSYNEQFF. The gene calls are TRBV20-1 and TRBJ2-1; perhaps TRBD2 as D (7 bases). V gave up 0 bases and J gave up 0 bases, with 15 bases separating them. There are 17 residues in the CDR3. Germline V lookup: CDR1 DFQATT, CDR2 SNEGSKA (reference sequence).

This clonotype was recorded many times. The CDR3 loop reads CASSLPSGDYNEQFF. The CDR3 DNA reads as TGCGCCAGCAGCCTCCCTAGCGGGGATTACAATGAGCAGTTCTTC. The J gene is TRBJ2-1, the V gene TRBV5-1; the match to TRBD2 covers 9 bases. This CDR3 has 15 amino acids. The germline V gene encodes CDR1 SGHRS and CDR2 YFSETQ. V was pared by 4 bases and J by 4 bases, with 6 bases of the junction left unmatched. The entire variable domain, with the rest obtained from reference TRBV5-1 and TRBJ2-1, is as follows: KAGVTQTPRYLIKTRGQQVTLSCSPISGHRSVSWYQQTPGQGLQFLFEYFSETQRNKGNFPGRFSGRQFSNSRSEMNVSTLELGDSALYLCASSLPSGDYNEQFFGPGTRLTVL.

The gene calls are TRBV28 and TRBJ2-3; possibly TRBD2 for D (5 bases). The CDR3 extends over 20 amino acids. CDR1 is MDHEN, CDR2 SYDVKM, per germline. The V end was cut by 3 bases, the J end by 0 bases, with 25 bases between. DNA for the CDR3: TGTGCCAGCAGTTTCCCCCCAAGGTTCGGGGATATATCTAGCACAGATACGCAGTATTTT. Protein product: CASSFPPRFGDISSTDTQYF.

This clonotype was observed at least ten times. The gene calls are TRBV4-1 and TRBJ2-1; 7 bases fit TRBD2. The CDR3 totals 15 residues. Germline lookup yields CDR1 MGHRA and CDR2 YSYEKL. V shed 1 base and J 6 bases; nucleotides not matched to a gene: 6. Here the CDR3 DNA reads TGCGCCAGCAGCCAAGCGGGGGGACCTCTCAATGAGCAGTTCTTC. Its translation: CASSQAGGPLNEQFF.

This chain links TRBV3-1 with TRBJ2-5; 10 nucleotides line up with TRBD2. The CDR3 sequence is 16 residues long. Trimming removed 3 bases from V and 4 bases from J; junction bases left unmatched: 8. Germline V gene sequence: CDR1 LGHDT, CDR2 YNNKEL (reference sequence). As DNA, the CDR3 is TGTGCCAGCAGCCATAGGGCTAGCGGGGGTGTAGAGACCCAGTACTTC. Its translation: CASSHRASGGVETQYF.

The V call is TRBV6-6, the J call TRBJ1-4, with D unresolved. The CDR3 length is 13 residues. Trimming took off 5 bases at V and 9 bases at J, with 13 bases between the two ends. Germline loops: CDR1 MNHNY, CDR2 SVGAGI (reference sequence). CDR3 coding DNA: TGTGCCAGCAGTCATACGGACCCCAAAAAACTGTTTTTT. Translated: CASSHTDPKKLFF.

Only a few counts were recorded for this clonotype. The chain links TRBV9 to TRBJ2-3; TRBD2 agrees at 8 bases. The CDR3 runs to 16 residues. V dropped 4 bases and J dropped 5; count of bases not matched to a gene: 12. Germline V gives CDR1 SGDLS, CDR2 YYNGEE. The CDR3 bases are TGTGCCAGCAGCCTCGGACTGGCGGGGGGCGAAGATACGCAGTATTTT. Its translation: CASSLGLAGGEDTQYF.

The chain uses TRBV6-2 or TRBV6-3 and TRBJ2-1; no clear D. The CDR3 loop spans 15 amino acids. V lost 8 bases and J lost 6, with 20 bases in between. Looked up from germline, CDR1 is MNHEY and CDR2 is SVGEGT. The CDR3, as DNA: TGTGCCAGCCATGTCGCCTGGGCCAACGCCAATGAGCAGTTCTTC. Residues: CASHVAWANANEQFF.

J is TRBJ2-3 and V is TRBV5-6; D perhaps matches TRBD2 (6 bases). V lost 6 bases and J lost 2, with 19 bases in between. The CDR3 is made up of 16 amino acids. CDR1 is SGHDT and CDR2 is YYEEEE in the germline V gene. In DNA, the CDR3 is TGTGCCAGCACCCAGTTGGGACTTCAATACACAGATACGCAGTATTTT. Encoded protein: CASTQLGLQYTDTQYF.

In this sample, this clonotype turned up a few times. V is TRBV20-1 and J is TRBJ2-3, with 8 bases lining up with TRBD2. Trimming cost V 3 bases and J 2 bases; bases outside gene matches: 4. The CDR3 contains 14 residues. Germline V gene sequence: CDR1 DFQATT, CDR2 SNEGSKA (reference sequence). The CDR3 loop reads CSASKAGATDTQYF. CDR3 DNA sequence: TGCAGTGCTAGTAAAGCGGGGGCCACAGATACGCAGTATTTT.

The genes are TRBV4-1 and TRBJ2-3; D is possibly TRBD1 or TRBD2 (6 bases each). This CDR3 contains 17 residues. Per germline, CDR1 MGHRA and CDR2 YSYEKL. V lost 0 bases and J 1 base, leaving 14 bases between the germline ends. The CDR3 loop reads CASSQDPGAVGTDTQYF. The DNA for the CDR3 is TGCGCCAGCAGCCAAGATCCGGGGGCAGTTGGCACAGATACGCAGTATTTT.

The V and J genes are TRBV4-2 and TRBJ2-5; maybe TRBD2 (5 bases). V lost 0 bases and J 5 bases, leaving 10 bases between the germline ends. Germline V gene lookup returns CDR1 LGHNA and CDR2 YNFKEQ. The CDR3 is 14 residues long. In DNA, the CDR3 is TGTGCCAGCAGCCAAGATTACGGGGAGGAGACCCAGTACTTC. Amino acids: CASSQDYGEETQYF.

J is TRBJ2-1 and V is TRBV6-5; D call uncertain. CDR3 size: 15 residues. Germline V gene lookup returns CDR1 MNHEY and CDR2 SVGAGI. V lost 2 bases, J lost 4 bases, and 12 bases lay in between. The CDR3 DNA is TGTGCCAGCAGTTACGATCTCCCCGGGTACAATGAGCAGTTCTTC. Its translation: CASSYDLPGYNEQFF.

The chain links TRBV5-1 to TRBJ1-5; tentative D call: TRBD1 (5 bases). Germline values: CDR1 SGHRS, CDR2 YFSETQ. The germline V and J ends were trimmed by 1 base and 7 bases, with 12 bases remaining between them. The CDR3 is made up of 14 amino acids. As DNA, the CDR3 is TGCGCCAGCAGCTTGAACGGGGGGAGCCAGCCCCAGCATTTT. Amino acids: CASSLNGGSQPQHF.

This clonotype was recorded a few times. The V and J genes are TRBV7-9 and TRBJ2-2; D is ambiguous. The CDR3 consists of 16 residues. V lost 1 base to trimming and J lost 1 base, with 10 bases between them. Germline CDR1 is SEHNR and CDR2 is FQNEAQ (reference sequence). The CDR3 reads CASSLEGRKNTGELFF. Written as DNA, the CDR3 is TGTGCCAGCAGCTTAGAGGGCAGGAAGAACACCGGGGAGCTGTTTTTT.

The chain is built from TRBV27 and TRBJ1-6, with a tentative D call TRBD1 (5 bases). The CDR3 runs 17 residues. The germline gives CDR1 MNHEY, CDR2 SMNVEV (reference sequence). Trimming took 4 bases from V and 0 from J, leaving 13 bases between them. DNA for the CDR3: TGTGCCAGCAGTTGGGACTTACAGAGCTCCTATAATTCACCCCTCCACTTT. Translation gives CASSWDLQSSYNSPLHF.

This chain joins TRBV6-5 and TRBJ1-2, with TRBD1 matching 7 bases. V shed 4 bases, J shed 0 bases, and the junction held 8 bases outside the gene matches. CDR3 length equals 16 residues. Looked up from germline, CDR1 is MNHEY and CDR2 is SVGAGI. CDR3 residues: CASSLSRQGPNYGYTF. The CDR3 nucleotides are TGTGCCAGCAGTTTATCCCGACAGGGTCCTAACTATGGCTACACCTTC.

The rearrangement links TRBV30 to TRBJ2-7; 9 nucleotides agree with TRBD1. The V and J ends lost 3 bases and 3 bases, in that order; junction bases with no gene match: 6. The CDR3 covers 14 residues. CDR1 is GTSNPN, CDR2 SVGIG, per germline (reference sequence). CDR3 amino acids: CAWSGTGLNYEQYF. CDR3 in DNA: TGTGCCTGGAGCGGGACAGGGCTTAACTACGAGCAGTACTTC.

The V and J genes are TRBV3-1 and TRBJ1-6; D remains ambiguous. The CDR3 extends over 15 amino acids. V was clipped by 1 base and J by 8 bases, with 12 bases between them. CDR1 and CDR2 (germline): LGHDT, YNNKEL (reference sequence). The CDR3 DNA is TGTGCCAGCAGCCAAGGTATAGGGAGGGATTCACCCCTCCACTTT. Residues: CASSQGIGRDSPLHF.

This clonotype was observed once. CDR3 DNA: TGTGCCAGCAGCTTGGAGGGCGGGGGGAGTCACAATGAGCAGTTCTTC. This translates into CASSLEGGGSHNEQFF. The chain employs TRBV5-6 and TRBJ2-1; the match to TRBD2 covers 8 bases. This CDR3 has 16 residues. CDR1 SGHDT and CDR2 YYEEEE come from the germline V gene. The V and J ends lost 0 bases and 5 bases, in that order; junction bases with no gene match: 7.

V usage is TRBV12-3 or TRBV12-4 and J usage is TRBJ1-2; weak D call: TRBD1 (6 bases). V dropped 6 bases and J dropped 6 bases, with 17 bases sitting between them. The CDR3 sequence is 14 residues long. The CDR3 here is CASSRTAPRDGYTF. The CDR3 DNA reads TGTGCCAGCAGCCGGACAGCCCCCCGGGATGGCTACACCTTC.

The chain uses TRBV6-5 and TRBJ1-1; the D is unclear. Per germline, CDR1 MNHEY and CDR2 SVGAGI. The CDR3 spans 13 residues. V lost 6 bases and J lost 4, with 12 bases in between. CDR3 loop: CASSRPLGTEAFF. The CDR3 bases are TGTGCCAGCAGCCGCCCCCTGGGCACTGAAGCTTTCTTT.